This T cell receptor beta chain was sequenced in a study of CD8 T cells in ankylosing spondylitis. TCRdb fed the 5' RACE reads into MiXCR, producing one record per CDR3 protein. The table has 250,000 to 350,000 distinct CDR3 sequences, 8% seen once. Study outcomes and limitations: Among TCR beta sequences, a motif of under ten highly homologous variants appeared characteristic of ankylosing spondylitis blood.

Germline CDR1 is MGHRA and CDR2 is YSYEKL. The CDR3 runs to 14 residues. Trimming took 2 bases from V and 3 from J, leaving 11 bases between them. This clonotype was picked up a small number of times. Antigen unknown. The rearrangement links TRBV4-1 to TRBJ2-7; a possible D gene is TRBD1 (5 bases). The sequence came from a male donor with ankylosing spondylitis. Source material: blood, either unsorted or a sorted T cell fraction (not recorded which). The DNA for the CDR3 is TGCGCCAGCAGCCAATACCAGCAGGGCTACGAGCAGTACTTC. Residues: CASSQYQQGYEQYF.